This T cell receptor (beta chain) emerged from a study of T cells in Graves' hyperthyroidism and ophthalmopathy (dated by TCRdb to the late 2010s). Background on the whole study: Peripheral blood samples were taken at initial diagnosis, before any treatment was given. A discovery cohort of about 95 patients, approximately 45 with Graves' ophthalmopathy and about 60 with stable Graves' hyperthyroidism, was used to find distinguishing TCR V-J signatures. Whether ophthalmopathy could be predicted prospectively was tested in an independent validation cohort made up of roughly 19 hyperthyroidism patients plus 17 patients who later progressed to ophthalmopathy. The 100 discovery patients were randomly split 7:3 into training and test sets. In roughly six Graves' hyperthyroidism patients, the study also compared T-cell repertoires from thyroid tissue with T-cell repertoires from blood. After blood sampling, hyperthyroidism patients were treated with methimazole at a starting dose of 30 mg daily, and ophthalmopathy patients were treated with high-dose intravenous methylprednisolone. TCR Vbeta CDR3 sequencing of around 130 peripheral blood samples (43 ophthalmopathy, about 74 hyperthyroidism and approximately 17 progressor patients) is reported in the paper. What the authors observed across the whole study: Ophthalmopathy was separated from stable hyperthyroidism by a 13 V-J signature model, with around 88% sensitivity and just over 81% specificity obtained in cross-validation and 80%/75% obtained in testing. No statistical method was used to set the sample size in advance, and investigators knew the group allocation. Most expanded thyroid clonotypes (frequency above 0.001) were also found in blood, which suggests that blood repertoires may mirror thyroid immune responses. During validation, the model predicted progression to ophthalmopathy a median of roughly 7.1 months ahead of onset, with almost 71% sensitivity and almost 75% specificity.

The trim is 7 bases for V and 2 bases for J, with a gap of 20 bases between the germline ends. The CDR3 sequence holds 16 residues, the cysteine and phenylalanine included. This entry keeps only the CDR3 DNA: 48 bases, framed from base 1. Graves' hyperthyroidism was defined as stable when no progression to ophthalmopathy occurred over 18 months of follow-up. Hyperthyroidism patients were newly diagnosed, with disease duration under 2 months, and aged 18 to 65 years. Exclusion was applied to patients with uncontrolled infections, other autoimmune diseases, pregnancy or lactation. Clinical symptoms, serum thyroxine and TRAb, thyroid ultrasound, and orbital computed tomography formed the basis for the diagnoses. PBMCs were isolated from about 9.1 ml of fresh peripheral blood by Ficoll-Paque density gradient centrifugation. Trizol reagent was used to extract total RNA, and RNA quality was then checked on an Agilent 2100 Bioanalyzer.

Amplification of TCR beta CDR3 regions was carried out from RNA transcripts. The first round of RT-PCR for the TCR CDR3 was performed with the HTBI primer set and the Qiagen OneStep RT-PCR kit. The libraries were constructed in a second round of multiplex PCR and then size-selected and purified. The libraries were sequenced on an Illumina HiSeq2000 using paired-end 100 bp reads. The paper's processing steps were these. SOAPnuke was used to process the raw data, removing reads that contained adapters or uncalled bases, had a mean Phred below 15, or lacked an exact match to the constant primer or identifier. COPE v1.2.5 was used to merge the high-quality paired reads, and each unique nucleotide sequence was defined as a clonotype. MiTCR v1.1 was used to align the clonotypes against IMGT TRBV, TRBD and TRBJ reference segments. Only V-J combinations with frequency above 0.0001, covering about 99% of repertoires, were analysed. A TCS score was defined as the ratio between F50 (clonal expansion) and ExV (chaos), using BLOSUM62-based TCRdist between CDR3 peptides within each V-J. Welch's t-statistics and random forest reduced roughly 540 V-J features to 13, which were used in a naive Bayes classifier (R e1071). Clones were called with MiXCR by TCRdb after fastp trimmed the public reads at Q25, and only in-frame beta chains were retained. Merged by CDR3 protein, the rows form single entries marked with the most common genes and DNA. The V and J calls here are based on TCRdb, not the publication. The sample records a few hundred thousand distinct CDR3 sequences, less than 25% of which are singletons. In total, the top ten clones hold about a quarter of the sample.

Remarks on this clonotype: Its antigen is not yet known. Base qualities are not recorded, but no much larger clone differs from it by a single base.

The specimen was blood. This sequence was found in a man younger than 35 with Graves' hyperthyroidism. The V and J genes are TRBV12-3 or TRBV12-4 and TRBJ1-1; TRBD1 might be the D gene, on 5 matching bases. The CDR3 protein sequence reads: CASKNGGGAFNTEAFF. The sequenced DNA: TGTGCCAGCAAAAATGGGGGGGGTGCGTTTAACACTGAAGCTTTCTTT.